These 11 T cell receptor beta chains share one sample of origin, sequenced in a study of blood T cell repertoires in COVID-19. The repertoire was sequenced with immunoSEQ multiplex PCR; TCRdb's copy has only in-frame clones and lacks some. The repertoire consists of 55,000 to 70,000 clones, with roughly 92% occurring once and the leading ten covering approximately 5%. Sequencing was done on a sample of peripheral blood. The receptors were gathered from a human donor in a cohort sampled during active COVID-19.

The V and J genes are TRBV5-6 and TRBJ2-3; 11 nucleotides line up with TRBD2. This CDR3 is built from 19 residues. The junction had 17 bases not matched to a gene; V was cut back by 0 bases and J by 8 bases. CDR1 is SGHDT and CDR2 is YYEEEE in the germline V gene. DNA for the CDR3: TGTGCCAGCAGCTTGGATGGTTTTGATAGCGGGAGGGCCTGGGGTACGCAGTATTTT. Encoded protein: CASSLDGFDSGRAWGTQYF.

The V and J genes are TRBV3-1 (or the pseudogene TRBV3-2) and TRBJ1-6; D is possibly TRBD1 (6 bases). CDR1 is LGHDT and CDR2 is YNNKEL in the germline V gene (reference sequence). This CDR3 spans 15 amino acids. V gave up 2 bases and J gave up 14 bases, with 19 bases separating them. CDR3 residues: CASSQISTGLSTLHF. The CDR3 DNA reads TGTGCCAGCAGCCAAATTAGCACAGGGTTAAGTACCCTCCACTTT.

This clone was seen once. J is TRBJ1-1 and V is TRBV19, with a weak D call TRBD1 (5 bases). Deletions cut 9 bases from V and 3 bases from J, with 23 bases between. Germline lookup yields CDR1 LNHDA and CDR2 SQIVND (reference sequence). The CDR3 spans 16 residues. The CDR3 nucleotides are TGTGCCAGCAATTTCTTAAAGGGAGGGGCGGACACTGAAGCTTTCTTT. Residues: CASNFLKGGADTEAFF.

This clone was picked up one time. The V gene is TRBV2, the J gene TRBJ2-4; D unresolved. CDR1 is SNHLY and CDR2 is FYNNEI in the germline V gene. V lost 6 bases and J 8 bases, leaving 17 bases between the germline ends. The CDR3 length is 14 residues. The CDR3 protein is CASRATSGRYIQYF. In nucleotides, the CDR3 is TGTGCCAGCAGGGCTACTTCCGGCAGGTACATTCAGTACTTC. The whole variable domain, filled in from reference TRBV2 and TRBJ2-4, reads EPEVTQTPSHQVTQMGQEVILRCVPISNHLYFYWYRQILGQKVEFLVSFYNNEISEKSEIFDDQFSVERPDGSNFTLKIRSTKLEDSAMYFCASRATSGRYIQYFGAGTRLSVL.

The V call is TRBV9, the J call TRBJ2-2; 7 bases line up with TRBD1. Germline V gene sequence: CDR1 SGDLS, CDR2 YYNGEE. This CDR3 has 15 residues. J lost 7 bases, V lost 2 bases, and 8 bases had no gene match. The CDR3 DNA reads TGTGCCAGCAGCGTTGGTAGGGGGCGCCGCGGGGAGCTGTTTTTT. Translated, it gives CASSVGRGRRGELFF.

V and J are TRBV3-1 (or the pseudogene TRBV3-2) and TRBJ2-2; 10 bases fit TRBD1. The CDR3 has 18 amino acids. V trimming: 7 bases; J trimming: 4 bases; junction bases outside the gene matches: 15. CDR1 is LGHDT, CDR2 YNNKEL, per germline (reference sequence). CDR3 sequence: CASIHFPDRGRSTGELFF. Here the CDR3 DNA reads TGTGCCAGCATCCACTTCCCAGACAGGGGGCGTAGCACCGGGGAGCTGTTTTTT.

V is TRBV5-1 and J is TRBJ2-1, with D possibly TRBD2 on 5 matching bases. From germline, CDR1 is SGHRS and CDR2 YFSETQ. Trimming left V 2 bases short and J 0 bases short, with 15 bases between. The CDR3 has 17 residues. CDR3 sequence (DNA): TGCGCCAGCAGCTTATCCAGCGGTTTGGACTCCTACAATGAGCAGTTCTTC. Its translation is CASSLSSGLDSYNEQFF. Variable domain in full (rest from reference TRBV5-1 and TRBJ2-1): KAGVTQTPRYLIKTRGQQVTLSCSPISGHRSVSWYQQTPGQGLQFLFEYFSETQRNKGNFPGRFSGRQFSNSRSEMNVSTLELGDSALYLCASSLSSGLDSYNEQFFGPGTRLTVL.

The chain combines TRBV11-2 with TRBJ2-7; weak D call: TRBD2 (5 bases). The V gene's germline CDR1 is SGHAT and CDR2 FQNNGV. CDR3 length: 13 amino acids. V shed 4 bases and J shed 1 base, with 8 bases lying between them. CDR3 sequence (DNA): TGTGCCAGCAGCTCCGACTATTCCTACGAGCAGTACTTC. Its protein is CASSSDYSYEQYF. Filled out from reference TRBV11-2 and TRBJ2-7, the complete variable domain reads EAGVAQSPRYKIIEKRQSVAFWCNPISGHATLYWYQQILGQGPKLLIQFQNNGVVDDSQLPKDRFSAERLKGVDSTLKIQPAKLEDSAVYLCASSSDYSYEQYFGPGTRLTVT.

The chain recombines TRBV9 with TRBJ1-3, with a possible D match to TRBD1 (6 bases). Germline V gene lookup returns CDR1 SGDLS and CDR2 YYNGEE. The CDR3 length is 16 residues. Trimming shortened V by 0 bases and J by 0 bases, and 10 bases separated the two germline ends. In DNA, the CDR3 is TGTGCCAGCAGCGTAGGTGGGGGCTCCTCTGGAAACACCATATATTTT. Its translation: CASSVGGGSSGNTIYF.

The gene calls are TRBV7-9 and TRBJ1-2; 7 nucleotides line up with TRBD1. The V gene's germline CDR1 is SEHNR and CDR2 FQNEAQ (reference sequence). The CDR3 totals 14 residues. J gave up 5 bases and V 3 bases, and 6 bases lay outside the gene matches. CDR3 amino acids: CASSFTGVGYGYTF. In DNA, the CDR3 is TGTGCCAGCAGCTTTACAGGGGTCGGATATGGCTACACCTTC. The full variable domain, completed using reference TRBV7-9 and TRBJ1-2, is DTGVSQNPRHKITKRGQNVTFRCDPISEHNRLYWYRQTLGQGPEFLTYFQNEAQLEKSRLLSDRFSAERPKGSFSTLEIQRTEQGDSAMYLCASSFTGVGYGYTFGSGTRLTVV.

CDR3 sequence: CASSLLRGTDTQYF. CDR3 nucleotides: TGTGCCAGCAGCCTGCTTCGAGGGACAGATACGCAGTATTTT. This rearrangement joins TRBV7-3 to TRBJ2-3; perhaps TRBD2 as D (5 bases). The V gene's germline CDR1 is SGHTA and CDR2 FQGTGA. There are 14 residues in the CDR3. Trimming took 5 bases from V and 3 from J, leaving 12 bases between them.